These 17 T cell receptor beta chains share one sample of origin, sequenced in a study of OX40 agonist ivuxolimab in advanced cancers. Only in-frame clones appear in the TCRdb table, and some are missing; sequencing was by immunoSEQ multiplex PCR. The sample lists more than 90,000 clones, more than 80% occurring once. This specimen was CD4+ or CD8+ T cells sorted from blood, taken in a trial of the OX40 agonist ivuxolimab. The origin of the receptors is an adult with an advanced solid tumor such as melanoma, head and neck, liver or kidney cancer.

The V call is TRBV29-1, the J call TRBJ2-1; D is perhaps TRBD1 or TRBD2 (5 bases each). The germline CDR1 and CDR2 sequences are SQVTM and ANQGSEA. CDR3 length: 15 amino acids. Between the trimmed V and J ends, which lost 6 bases and 0 bases, there was a span of 15 bases. CDR3 sequence (DNA): TGCAGCGTGCCGCTAGCCGACAGCTCCTACAATGAGCAGTTCTTC. Encoded protein: CSVPLADSSYNEQFF.

The chain couples TRBV11-3 to TRBJ2-7; possible D gene TRBD1, 5 bases. CDR1 SGHNT and CDR2 YENEEA come from the germline V gene. The CDR3 is 14 residues long. V was pared by 4 bases and J by 4 bases, with 14 bases between. This CDR3 reads CASSWAGKAYEQYF. In DNA, the CDR3 is TGTGCCAGCAGCTGGGCAGGGAAAGCTTACGAGCAGTACTTC.

The chain joins TRBV30 to TRBJ1-6, with 10 bases lining up with TRBD1. The CDR3 covers 17 residues. Germline V gene sequence: CDR1 GTSNPN, CDR2 SVGIG (reference sequence). With 4 bases clipped from V and 6 bases from J, the junction kept 12 bases outside the gene matches. The CDR3 bases are TGTGCCTGGAAAGGAGATGGGACAGGGGCTTTTAATTCACCCCTCCACTTT. This sequence encodes CAWKGDGTGAFNSPLHF. Filled out from reference TRBV30 and TRBJ1-6, the complete variable domain reads SQTIHQWPATLVQPVGSPLSLECTVEGTSNPNLYWYRQAAGRGLQLLFYSVGIGQISSEVPQNLSASRPQDRQFILSSKKLLLSDSGFYLCAWKGDGTGAFNSPLHFGNGTRLTVT.

Details on this clone: A much bigger clone sits one base away, suggesting this may be a read error. The genes are TRBV9 and TRBJ1-3; 7 positions agree with TRBD1. Germline V gene data show CDR1 as SGDLS and CDR2 as YYNGEE. The CDR3 is made up of 16 amino acids. CDR3 DNA: TGTGCCAGCAGCGGATGGGACAGCTTCTCTGGAAACATCATATATTTT. It codes for CASSGWDSFSGNIIYF.

This chain joins TRBV11-2 and TRBJ1-6; 8 nucleotides line up with TRBD1. Germline V gene lookup returns CDR1 SGHAT and CDR2 FQNNGV. The CDR3 consists of 17 residues. The junction had 12 bases not matched to a gene; V was cut back by 1 base and J by 10 bases. The CDR3, as DNA: TGTGCCAGCAGCTTAGTTTTGGGGCCAGGGGGCGGATCACCCCTCCACTTT. This translates into CASSLVLGPGGGSPLHF.

The chain couples TRBV29-1 to TRBJ2-1; maybe TRBD2 (6 bases). The V and J ends lost 7 bases and 12 bases respectively, with 16 bases between them. This CDR3 is built from 11 residues. The germline V gene encodes CDR1 SQVTM and CDR2 ANQGSEA. CDR3 protein: CSAGSGTSQFF. DNA for the CDR3: TGCAGCGCGGGTTCCGGGACTTCGCAGTTCTTC.

This rearrangement joins TRBV5-1 to TRBJ2-1; 7 bases align to TRBD2. This CDR3 has 16 amino acids. The trim removed 3 bases at V and 7 bases at J, leaving 13 bases unmatched. The germline CDR1 and CDR2 sequences are SGHRS and YFSETQ. Here the CDR3 reads CASSSTSDWGGNEQFF. CDR3 nucleotides: TGCGCCAGCAGCTCTACTAGCGACTGGGGGGGAAATGAGCAGTTCTTC.

The chain employs TRBV6-1 and TRBJ2-3, with 9 bases aligning to TRBD2. J gave up 5 bases and V 2 bases, and 14 bases lay outside the gene matches. From germline, CDR1 is MNHNS and CDR2 SASEGT. This CDR3 is 18 amino acids long. CDR3 sequence reads: CASSETGNSGGRRDTQYF. The CDR3 DNA sequence: TGTGCCAGCAGTGAAACCGGGAACAGCGGGGGGCGGAGAGATACGCAGTATTTT.

The chain is built from TRBV5-1 and TRBJ2-3, with unresolved D. This CDR3 is 16 amino acids long. CDR1 is SGHRS and CDR2 is YFSETQ in the germline V gene. Between the trimmed V and J ends, which lost 4 bases and 0 bases, there was a span of 15 bases. CDR3 DNA: TGCGCCAGCAGCCCTGGTGTCTCTTCTAGCACAGATACGCAGTATTTT. As protein: CASSPGVSSSTDTQYF.

V is TRBV4-2 and J is TRBJ2-3; possibly TRBD1 or TRBD2 for D (5 bases each). This CDR3 is 15 amino acids long. The V gene's germline CDR1 is LGHNA and CDR2 YNFKEQ. V lost 0 bases and J 1 base, leaving 8 bases between the germline ends. The CDR3 coding sequence is TGTGCCAGCAGCCAAGACGGGGCGGGCACAGATACGCAGTATTTT. Translation gives CASSQDGAGTDTQYF.

This clone was counted a few times. This chain uses TRBV19 with TRBJ1-5; tentative D call: TRBD1 (6 bases). V was clipped by 4 bases and J by 0 bases, with 7 bases between them. Germline loops: CDR1 LNHDA, CDR2 SQIVND (reference sequence). This CDR3 is built from 14 residues. CDR3 amino acids: CASSTGVSNQPQHF. CDR3 DNA sequence: TGTGCCAGTAGTACAGGGGTTAGCAATCAGCCCCAGCATTTT. The variable domain in full, completed from reference TRBV19 and TRBJ1-5, reads DGGITQSPKYLFRKEGQNVTLSCEQNLNHDAMYWYRQDPGQGLRLIYYSQIVNDFQKGDIAEGYSVSREKKESFPLTVTSAQKNPTAFYLCASSTGVSNQPQHFGDGTRLSIL.

This rearrangement joins TRBV4-1 to TRBJ2-7, with 9 bases aligning to TRBD2. V shed 4 bases, J shed 0 bases, and the junction held 10 bases outside the gene matches. Per germline, CDR1 MGHRA and CDR2 YSYEKL. The CDR3 is 17 residues long. This CDR3 reads CASSRGGASGASYEQYF. CDR3 nucleotides: TGCGCCAGCAGCCGTGGAGGGGCTAGCGGGGCCTCCTACGAGCAGTACTTC.

This chain joins TRBV29-1 and TRBJ1-6, with D maybe TRBD1 (6 bases). The CDR3 runs to 13 residues. Trimming removed 7 bases at V and 5 bases at J, with 12 bases between. Germline CDR1 SQVTM, CDR2 ANQGSEA. The CDR3 DNA is TGCAGCGGACTAAGGGGGGATAATTCACCCCTCCACTTT. As protein: CSGLRGDNSPLHF.

The chain uses TRBV7-8 and TRBJ1-2; unclear D gene. Germline V gene lookup returns CDR1 SGHVS and CDR2 FQNEAQ. The CDR3 runs to 14 residues. Trimming pared 2 bases from V and 8 bases from J, leaving 15 bases between. CDR3 sequence reads: CASSLNKGDIGYTF. The CDR3, as DNA: TGTGCCAGCAGCTTAAACAAGGGAGATATAGGCTACACCTTC.

The chain links TRBV19 to TRBJ2-2; 8 bases agree with TRBD2. V trimming: 1 base; J trimming: 3 bases; junction bases outside the gene matches: 10. CDR3 length: 18 residues. Germline V gene sequence: CDR1 LNHDA, CDR2 SQIVND (reference sequence). CDR3 loop: CASSIGIWAAGDTGELFF. The CDR3 bases are TGTGCCAGTAGTATAGGGATTTGGGCAGCGGGAGACACCGGGGAGCTGTTTTTT.

The J gene is TRBJ2-4, the V gene TRBV6-5; D remains unclear. Germline assignment: CDR1 MNHEY and CDR2 SVGAGI. V was clipped by 3 bases and J by 0 bases, with 9 bases between them. CDR3 length: 15 amino acids. The CDR3 sequence is CASSYTVLAKNIQYF. The DNA of the CDR3 is TGTGCCAGCAGTTATACGGTCCTAGCCAAAAACATTCAGTACTTC.

The chain couples TRBV7-2 to TRBJ2-5; no clear D gene. Per germline, CDR1 SGHTA and CDR2 FQGNSA. The CDR3 runs 9 residues. The V and J ends lost 8 bases and 5 bases respectively, with 3 bases between them. The CDR3 DNA sequence: TGTGCCAGCGGCGAGACCCAGTACTTC. As protein: CASGETQYF.